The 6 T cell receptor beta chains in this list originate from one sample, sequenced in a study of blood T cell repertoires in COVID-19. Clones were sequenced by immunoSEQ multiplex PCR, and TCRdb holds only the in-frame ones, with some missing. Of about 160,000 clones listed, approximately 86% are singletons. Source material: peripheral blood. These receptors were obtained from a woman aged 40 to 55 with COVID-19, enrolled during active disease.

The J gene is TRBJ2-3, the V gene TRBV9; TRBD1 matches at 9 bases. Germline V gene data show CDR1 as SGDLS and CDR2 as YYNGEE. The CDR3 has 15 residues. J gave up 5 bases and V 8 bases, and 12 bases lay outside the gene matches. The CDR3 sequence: CASRRGTGRLDTQYF. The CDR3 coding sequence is TGTGCCAGTAGGAGGGGGACAGGGCGGTTAGATACGCAGTATTTT.

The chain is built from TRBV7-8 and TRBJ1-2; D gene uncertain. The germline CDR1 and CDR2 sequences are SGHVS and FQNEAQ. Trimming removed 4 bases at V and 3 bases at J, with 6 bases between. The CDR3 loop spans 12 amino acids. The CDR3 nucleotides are TGTGCCAGCAGCTCCACATACTATGGCTACACCTTC. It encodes CASSSTYYGYTF.

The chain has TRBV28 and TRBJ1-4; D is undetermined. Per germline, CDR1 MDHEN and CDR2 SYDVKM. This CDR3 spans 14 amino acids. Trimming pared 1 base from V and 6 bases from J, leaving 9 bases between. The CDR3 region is CASSLSRPDEKLFF. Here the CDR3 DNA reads TGTGCCAGCAGTTTATCCCGTCCAGATGAAAAACTGTTTTTT. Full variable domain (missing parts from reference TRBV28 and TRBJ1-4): DVKVTQSSRYLVKRTGEKVFLECVQDMDHENMFWYRQDPGLGLRLIYFSYDVKMKEKGDIPEGYSVSREKKERFSLILESASTNQTSMYLCASSLSRPDEKLFFGSGTQLSVL.

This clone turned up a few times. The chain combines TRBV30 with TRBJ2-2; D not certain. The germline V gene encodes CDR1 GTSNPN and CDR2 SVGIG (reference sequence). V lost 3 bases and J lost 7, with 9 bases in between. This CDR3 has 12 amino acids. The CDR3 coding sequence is TGTGCCTGGAGGAGATATCTCGGGGAGCTGTTTTTT. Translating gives CAWRRYLGELFF.

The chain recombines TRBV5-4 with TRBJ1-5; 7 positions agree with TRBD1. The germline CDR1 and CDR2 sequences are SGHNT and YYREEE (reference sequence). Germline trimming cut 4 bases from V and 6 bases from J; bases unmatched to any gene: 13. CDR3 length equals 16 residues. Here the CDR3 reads CASSRRQGFGSQPQHF. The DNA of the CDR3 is TGTGCCAGCAGCCGGAGACAGGGATTTGGGAGTCAGCCCCAGCATTTT.

CDR3 region: CAIAASPWEQYF. The CDR3 nucleotides read TGTGCCATAGCGGCCTCTCCCTGGGAGCAGTACTTC. The rearrangement uses TRBV10-3 and TRBJ2-7, with D tentatively TRBD2 (5 bases). The CDR3 contains 12 residues. Per germline, CDR1 ENHRY and CDR2 SYGVKD. V was pared by 9 bases and J by 7 bases, with 16 bases between.